The entry that follows covers one T cell receptor (beta chain) sequence. Germline values: CDR1 DFQATT, CDR2 SNEGSKA (reference sequence). This CDR3 region has 11 residues. V trimming: 8 bases; J trimming: 3 bases; junction bases outside the gene matches: 4. The data stem from a study of T-cell memory formation after mild COVID-19. TCRdb reprocessed the 5' RACE reads via MiXCR and lists one record per CDR3 protein. The data show some 82,000 distinct CDR3 sequences, roughly 13% seen once. The receptor was isolated from a man younger than 35 who had mild COVID-19 (a few samples of this study predate the infection). Cell type and time point are not known. The sequenced material came from PBMCs or a T cell subset sorted from them (not recorded which). The genes are TRBV20-1 and TRBJ2-7; TRBD1 aligns across 7 bases. In nucleotides, the CDR3 is TGCAGTACCAGACAGGGCTACGAGCAGTACTTC. Its translation is CSTRQGYEQYF.